The 24 T cell receptor delta chains below all came from one sample that was sequenced in a study of Vδ1+ human thymocytes. Study results and caveats: Thymic TRG and TRD repertoires appeared highly polyclonal, with Gaussian CDR3 length distributions.

The antigens of these receptors remain unknown. The template was reverse-transcribed extracted RNA. The CDR3 regions were amplified by multiplex PCR from V-gene primers to a constant-region primer. TCRdb made new clone calls on the multiplex PCR reads using CATT. The sample has roughly 55,000 delta-chain clones; 15% to 20% are singletons. Material: Vdelta1+ gamma-delta thymocytes from the thymus. Subset denoted: FACS-sorted CD3+ TCRalphabeta- TCRVdelta1+ TCRVdelta2- thymocytes. These receptors came from a boy in the first two years of life who had congenital heart surgery.

This clone was found a few times. This chain connects TRDV1 to TRDJ1; TRDD3 aligns across 9 bases. The CDR3 covers 18 residues. V lost 0 bases, J lost 0 bases, and 8 bases stayed unmatched. CDR1 TSWWSYY and CDR2 QGS come from the germline V gene. The CDR3 loop reads CALGELIRGIPDTDKLIF. The CDR3 DNA reads TGTGCTCTTGGGGAACTTATCAGGGGGATACCCGACACCGATAAACTCATCTTT.

As for this clone: No DNA is shown, since the ends of the CDR3 on it are uncertain; the CDR3 is the one TCRdb lists. The rearrangement joins TRAV29/DV5 to TRDJ2; the table's D call of TRDD3 was not tested on the DNA. The CDR3 spans 22 residues, counting both ends. Germline CDR1 reads NSMFDY; CDR2 reads ISSIKDK. The CDR3 region is CSVLLCSHYPCYWDNLTAQLFF.

Only a few counts were recorded for this clone. The rearrangement links TRDV1 to TRDJ1; 7 bases agree with TRDD3. Germline V lookup: CDR1 TSWWSYY, CDR2 QGS. The V and J ends lost 2 bases and 0 bases, in that order; junction bases with no gene match: 24. This CDR3 has 22 residues. The CDR3 here is CALGEVAPPGTPLGDHTDKLIF. In DNA form, the CDR3 reads TGTGCTCTTGGGGAAGTTGCTCCTCCCGGAACGCCTTTGGGGGACCACACCGATAAACTCATCTTT.

The J gene is TRDJ1, the V gene TRDV1; tentatively, D is TRDD2 (9 bases). The V gene lost 4 bases and the J gene lost 5 bases, with 23 bases spanning the gap. The V gene's germline CDR1 is TSWWSYY and CDR2 QGS. The CDR3 covers 17 residues. The CDR3: CALGAGLPTAGGDKLIF. CDR3 coding DNA: TGTGCTCTTGGGGCCGGCCTTCCTACGGCTGGGGGAGATAAACTCATCTTT.

This chain links TRDV1 with TRDJ1; 9 bases are a match to TRDD3. Germline CDR1 and CDR2: TSWWSYY and QGS. The V and J ends lost 2 bases and 2 bases, in that order; junction bases with no gene match: 24. The CDR3 contains 22 residues. CDR3 DNA sequence: TGTGCTCTTGGGGAAGTTAAGAAACCCCCCAGTCCGTACTGGGGGAAAACCGATAAACTCATCTTT. Translated: CALGEVKKPPSPYWGKTDKLIF.

The sample holds a few counts of this clone. The chain couples TRDV1 to TRDJ1; possibly TRDD3 for D (6 bases). Germline V lookup: CDR1 TSWWSYY, CDR2 QGS. V was trimmed by 1 base and J by 7 bases, leaving 16 bases between them. The CDR3 consists of 15 residues. CDR3 protein: CALGEPWGTSPKLIF. CDR3 DNA: TGTGCTCTTGGGGAACCCTGGGGCACGAGCCCTAAACTCATCTTT.

The chain recombines TRAV29/DV5 with TRDJ1, with 13 nucleotides matching TRDD3. The germline V gene encodes CDR1 NSMFDY and CDR2 ISSIKDK. The CDR3 consists of 23 residues. Trimming cost V 1 base and J 6 bases; bases outside gene matches: 30. CDR3 nucleotides: TGTGCAGCAAGCACAAGCAGGAGGGAACCTAACTGGGGGATACGAGGGAGTATTTATAAACTCATCTTT. This translates into CAASTSRREPNWGIRGSIYKLIF.

The sample holds a few counts of this clone. This chain links TRDV1 with TRDJ1, with D possibly being TRDD3 (6 bases). CDR3 length equals 20 residues. V was clipped by 0 bases and J by 0 bases, with 23 bases between them. CDR1 and CDR2 from the germline V gene are TSWWSYY and QGS. The CDR3 protein is CALGELVARQSWGYTDKLIF. The DNA for the CDR3 is TGTGCTCTTGGGGAACTAGTAGCTAGGCAGTCCTGGGGATACACCGATAAACTCATCTTT.

The chain is built from TRDV1 and TRDJ1; 12 positions agree with TRDD3. The length of the CDR3 is 19 residues. The V segment lost 2 bases and the J segment 2 bases; nucleotides outside the gene matches: 12. Germline values: CDR1 TSWWSYY, CDR2 QGS. CDR3 residues: CALGEWALSWGIRTDKLIF. The CDR3 DNA sequence: TGTGCTCTTGGGGAATGGGCCCTTTCCTGGGGGATACGAACCGATAAACTCATCTTT.

This rearrangement joins TRDV1 to TRDJ1; 13 nucleotides line up with TRDD3. The CDR3 totals 25 residues. J gave up 0 bases and V 1 base, and 26 bases lay outside the gene matches. Looked up from germline, CDR1 is TSWWSYY and CDR2 is QGS. For the CDR3, the DNA is TGTGCTCTTGGGGAACCAGGGGAAGACGTCGGACTGGGGGATACGAGGGCCCCCTACACCGATAAACTCATCTTT. It encodes CALGEPGEDVGLGDTRAPYTDKLIF.

The chain has TRDV1 and TRDJ1, with 7 bases that match TRDD3. Losses at the gene ends were 0 bases for V and 0 bases for J; bases not matched to a gene: 22. Per germline, CDR1 TSWWSYY and CDR2 QGS. The CDR3 spans 22 residues. CDR3 bases: TGTGCTCTTGGGGAACTTCTACACCCTACCGGGACTGGGGCCTGGTACACCGATAAACTCATCTTT. Protein sequence: CALGELLHPTGTGAWYTDKLIF.

The chain joins TRDV1 to TRDJ1; D gene ambiguous. The CDR3 has 22 amino acids. The germline V gene encodes CDR1 TSWWSYY and CDR2 QGS. Trimming removed 0 bases from V and 0 bases from J, with 29 bases in between. The CDR3 DNA reads TGTGCTCTTGGGGAACTACCCGCTCCATCGTCCTCGTACTGCTCCGACACCGATAAACTCATCTTT. Protein sequence: CALGELPAPSSSYCSDTDKLIF.

The chain employs TRDV1 and TRDJ1; no clear D. This CDR3 comprises 14 residues. V was clipped by 2 bases and J by 9 bases, with 16 bases between them. CDR1 TSWWSYY and CDR2 QGS come from the germline V gene. The CDR3 DNA reads as TGTGCTCTTGGGGAAGTTCCCTCCAGATTTCAACTCATCTTT. The encoded protein is CALGEVPSRFQLIF.

In this sample, this clone turned up a few times. This chain links TRDV1 with TRDJ1; possible D gene TRDD3, 6 bases. Germline CDR1 reads TSWWSYY; CDR2 reads QGS. CDR3 size: 17 residues. V lost 5 bases, J lost 1 base, and 20 bases lay in between. The CDR3 DNA reads as TGTGCTCTTGGGAGAAGGAGACCCTGGGGACTCACCGATAAACTCATCTTT. This codes for CALGRRRPWGLTDKLIF.

The chain uses TRDV1 and TRDJ1, with 10 bases aligning to TRDD3. Germline lookup yields CDR1 TSWWSYY and CDR2 QGS. The CDR3 has 20 residues. The J segment lost 2 bases and the V segment lost 2 bases, leaving 17 bases of the junction unmatched. The CDR3 protein is CALGECRFSLTGGFTDKLIF. CDR3 coding DNA: TGTGCTCTTGGGGAATGTAGGTTTTCCTTGACTGGGGGATTTACCGATAAACTCATCTTT.

The V gene is TRDV1, the J gene TRDJ1; 12 bases fit TRDD3. CDR3 length: 18 amino acids. Unmatched junction bases numbered 18, after V lost 7 bases and J lost 6 bases. In germline, CDR1 is TSWWSYY, CDR2 QGS. The CDR3 loop is CALVTGGYRKGIGHKLIF. The CDR3 region has the DNA TGTGCTCTTGTCACTGGGGGATACAGGAAAGGGATTGGGCATAAACTCATCTTT.

This clone came up a few times. The chain has TRDV1 and TRDJ1; 9 nucleotides agree with TRDD3. The J segment lost 0 bases and the V segment lost 0 bases, leaving 14 bases of the junction unmatched. The CDR3 runs to 20 residues. Germline CDR1 is TSWWSYY and CDR2 is QGS. As DNA, the CDR3 is TGTGCTCTTGGGGAACTTTCGCTGAGGGGATACGCCTCGTACACCGATAAACTCATCTTT. Its protein product is CALGELSLRGYASYTDKLIF.

This rearrangement joins TRDV1 to TRDJ1; 8 bases match TRDD3. This CDR3 region has 23 residues. Germline CDR1 reads TSWWSYY; CDR2 reads QGS. V shed 1 base and J 0 bases; nucleotides not matched to a gene: 25. This CDR3 is CALGERGLSLLGIRYEYTDKLIF. For the CDR3, the DNA is TGTGCTCTTGGGGAACGAGGACTTTCTCTACTAGGGATACGATATGAGTACACCGATAAACTCATCTTT.

Judged by abundance, this clone is medium-sized. The chain links TRDV2 to TRDJ2, with TRDD3 matching over 10 bases. CDR1 is GEAIGNYY and CDR2 is EKD in the germline V gene. V lost 8 bases, J lost 2 bases, and 19 bases stayed unmatched. The CDR3 has 19 residues. The DNA for the CDR3 is TGTGCCTATAAAGGACGTCTTACTGGGGGATGTAAATTGACAGCACAACTCTTCTTT. Protein sequence: CAYKGRLTGGCKLTAQLFF.

The chain carries TRDV1 and TRDJ1; 7 positions match TRDD3. V shed 1 base, J shed 6 bases, and the junction held 11 bases outside the gene matches. Germline lookup yields CDR1 TSWWSYY and CDR2 QGS. The CDR3 totals 16 residues. The CDR3 loop is CALGEPAIGGPYKLIF. The CDR3 DNA follows: TGTGCTCTTGGGGAACCCGCGATTGGGGGACCCTATAAACTCATCTTT.

This clone was recorded a few times. V is TRDV1 and J is TRDJ1; TRDD3 aligns across 9 bases. CDR1 is TSWWSYY and CDR2 is QGS in the germline V gene. CDR3 length: 20 residues. V shed 1 base and J 7 bases; nucleotides not matched to a gene: 22. The CDR3 region is CALGEPPFGSHRGYDGKLIF. CDR3 coding DNA: TGTGCTCTTGGGGAACCGCCGTTCGGCAGCCATCGGGGATACGACGGTAAACTCATCTTT.

The V and J genes are TRDV1 and TRDJ2, with 11 bases that match TRDD3. This CDR3 region has 23 residues. Trimming took 4 bases from V and 0 from J; bases not matched to a gene: 22. In germline, CDR1 is TSWWSYY, CDR2 QGS. The DNA of the CDR3 is TGTGCTCTTGGGGGCCTTCCCGTACTGGGGGATAATAACCCTTTCCCTTTGACAGCACAACTCTTCTTT. It codes for CALGGLPVLGDNNPFPLTAQLFF.

The chain links TRDV1 to TRDJ1; 7 nucleotides match TRDD3. The CDR3 runs 21 residues. Germline-derived CDR1 and CDR2 are TSWWSYY and QGS. The junction had 22 bases not matched to a gene; V was cut back by 3 bases and J by 0 bases. In DNA, the CDR3 is TGTGCTCTTGGGGATTCTCGATCCTTTTCGACAAGGGGGGATTACACCGATAAACTCATCTTT. This translates into CALGDSRSFSTRGDYTDKLIF.

This clone was counted only a few times. This chain connects TRDV1 to TRDJ1, with 9 bases identical to TRDD3. This CDR3 contains 26 residues. V trimming: 0 bases; J trimming: 7 bases; junction bases outside the gene matches: 39. Germline lookup yields CDR1 TSWWSYY and CDR2 QGS. The CDR3 DNA sequence: TGTGCTCTTGGGGAACTAGGATACCTCGGGGATACGAAAACAAAAAAAAAAGACAGTGAGCCCGGTAAACTCATCTTT. Translation gives CALGELGYLGDTKTKKKDSEPGKLIF.